This TCR beta chain is from a study of human T cells and chemical hapten exposure. Total RNA was isolated from whole blood that had not been fractionated. TCRdb reprocessed the 5' RACE reads with MiXCR, giving one entry per CDR3 protein. The sample has 65,000 to 95,000 distinct CDR3 sequences; more than 7% are singletons. Germline-derived CDR1 and CDR2 are LGHDT and YNNKEL (reference sequence). This CDR3 comprises 15 residues. Trimming took 4 bases from V and 1 from J, leaving 10 bases between them. The V and J genes are TRBV3-1 and TRBJ2-2; D remains unclear. The sequence was collected from a male donor in good health. CDR3 in DNA: TGTGCCAGCAGCCCACGGACGGAGAACACCGGGGAGCTGTTTTTT. Residues: CASSPRTENTGELFF.